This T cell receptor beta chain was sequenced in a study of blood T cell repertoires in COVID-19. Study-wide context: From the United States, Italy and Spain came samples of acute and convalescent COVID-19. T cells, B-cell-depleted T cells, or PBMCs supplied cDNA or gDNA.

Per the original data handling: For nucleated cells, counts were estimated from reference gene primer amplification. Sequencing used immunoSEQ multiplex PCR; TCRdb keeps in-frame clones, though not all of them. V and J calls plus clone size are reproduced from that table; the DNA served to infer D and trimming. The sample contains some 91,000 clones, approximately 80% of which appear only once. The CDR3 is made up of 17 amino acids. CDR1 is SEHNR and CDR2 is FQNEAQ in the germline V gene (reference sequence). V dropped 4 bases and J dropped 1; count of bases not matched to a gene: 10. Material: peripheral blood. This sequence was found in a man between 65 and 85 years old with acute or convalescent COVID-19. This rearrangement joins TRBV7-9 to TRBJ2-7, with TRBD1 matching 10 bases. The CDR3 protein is CASSSLSRQGASYEQYF. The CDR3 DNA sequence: TGTGCCAGCAGCTCCCTGAGTCGACAGGGGGCGTCCTACGAGCAGTACTTC.